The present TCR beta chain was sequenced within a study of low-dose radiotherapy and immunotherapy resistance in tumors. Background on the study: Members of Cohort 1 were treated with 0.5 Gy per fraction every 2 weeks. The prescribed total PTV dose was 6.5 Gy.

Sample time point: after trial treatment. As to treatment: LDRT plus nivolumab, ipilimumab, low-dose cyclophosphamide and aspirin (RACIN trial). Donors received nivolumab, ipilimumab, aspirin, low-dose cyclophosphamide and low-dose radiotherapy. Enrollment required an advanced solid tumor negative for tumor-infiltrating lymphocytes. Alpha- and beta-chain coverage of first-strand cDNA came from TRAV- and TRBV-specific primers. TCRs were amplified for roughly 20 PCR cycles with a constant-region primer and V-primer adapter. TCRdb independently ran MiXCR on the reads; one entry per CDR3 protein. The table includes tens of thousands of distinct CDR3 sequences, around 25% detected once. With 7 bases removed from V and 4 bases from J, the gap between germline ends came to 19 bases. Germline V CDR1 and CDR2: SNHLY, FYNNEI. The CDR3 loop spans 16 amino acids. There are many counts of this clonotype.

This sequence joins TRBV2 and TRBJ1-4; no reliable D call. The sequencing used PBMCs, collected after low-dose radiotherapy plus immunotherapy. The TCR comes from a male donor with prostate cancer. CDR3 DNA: TGTGCCAGCACCCCAACCCCGGCGGCCATTAATGAAAAACTGTTTTTT. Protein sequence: CASTPTPAAINEKLFF.